The next 17 T cell receptor beta chains were all read from a single sample in a study of shared clonotypes between healthy human individuals (dated by TCRdb to 2019 to 2021). Libraries were built with the immunoSEQ multiplex PCR assay. Imported from immuneACCESS, the table was reduced by TCRdb to in-frame sequences with V and J called. These copies leave out some clones; in studies compared against another copy, an unresolved V gene accounts for under half, and the cause of the remainder is not known. The sample yields almost 750,000 clones; 72% were counted once. The ten largest clones capture under 2% of the sample. The sample was memory CD4+ T cells sorted from blood. The cell subset or site label for this specimen denotes: CD45RA-negative fraction. All receptors come from a woman aged 30 to 39 in good health.

The chain uses TRBV28 and TRBJ1-6; 7 positions match TRBD1. J lost 6 bases, V lost 7 bases, and 3 bases had no gene match. CDR1 is MDHEN and CDR2 is SYDVKM in the germline V gene. The CDR3 runs to 13 residues. The CDR3, as DNA: TGTGCCAGCAAGACAGGGTTTAATTCACCCCTCCACTTT. Translating gives CASKTGFNSPLHF.

The chain uses TRBV15 and TRBJ1-5; possibly TRBD1 for D (6 bases). CDR3 size: 14 residues. CDR1 and CDR2 (germline): LNHNV, YYDKDF (reference sequence). V lost 1 base, J lost 3 bases, and 7 bases lay in between. In nucleotides, the CDR3 is TGTGCCACCAGCAGAGGACAGGACAATCAGCCCCAGCATTTT. Translation gives CATSRGQDNQPQHF.

This chain uses TRBV5-4 with TRBJ2-7, with TRBD1 as a possible D gene (6 bases). With 4 bases removed from V and 9 bases from J, the gap between germline ends came to 14 bases. The CDR3 runs to 12 residues. Germline values: CDR1 SGHNT, CDR2 YYREEE (reference sequence). Here the CDR3 reads CASSTKQGTQYF. The CDR3, as DNA: TGTGCCAGCAGCACCAAACAGGGTACGCAGTACTTC.

This clone was picked up one time. An end of the junction does not agree with germline; a read error may underlie this. J is TRBJ2-1 and V is TRBV27; D is undetermined. The CDR3 has 15 amino acids. CDR1 MNHEY and CDR2 SMNVEV come from the germline V gene (reference sequence). CDR3 DNA sequence: TGTGCCAGCAGTCCCCGGGCGATCTCCTACAATGGGCAGTTCTTC. Translation: CASSPRAISYNGQFF.

V is TRBV4-2 and J is TRBJ2-7, with D unclear. The V gene's germline CDR1 is LGHNA and CDR2 YNFKEQ. This CDR3 contains 15 residues. The V gene lost 1 base and the J gene lost 3 bases, with 13 bases spanning the gap. This chain's CDR3 is CASSQVHKFYYEQYF. The DNA of the CDR3 is TGTGCCAGCAGCCAAGTTCATAAGTTTTACTACGAGCAGTACTTC.

The J gene is TRBJ2-5, the V gene TRBV28; D is uncertain. The end of the DNA fits TRBJ2-7 better, so the J call may be wrong. This CDR3 has 12 amino acids. Germline V gene sequence: CDR1 MDHEN, CDR2 SYDVKM. The DNA for the CDR3 is TGTGCCAGCAGTTTAAACAGCTACGAGCAGTACTTC. Translating gives CASSLNSYEQYF.

This clone was detected a few times. V usage is TRBV11-2 and J usage is TRBJ2-7, with D possibly being TRBD2 (6 bases). The CDR3 is 13 residues long. V lost 5 bases and J 3 bases, leaving 11 bases between the germline ends. Germline values: CDR1 SGHAT, CDR2 FQNNGV. DNA for the CDR3: TGTGCCAGCAGCCCGGGACTTTACTACGAGCAGTACTTC. Translated: CASSPGLYYEQYF.

This chain links TRBV4-2 with TRBJ2-3, with 8 bases fitting TRBD2. From germline, CDR1 is LGHNA and CDR2 YNFKEQ. Trimming removed 4 bases from V and 2 bases from J; junction bases left unmatched: 11. The CDR3 consists of 17 residues. CDR3 coding DNA: TGTGCCAGCAGCCCAGCCGGGAGGGGACTAGACACAGATACGCAGTATTTT. Residues: CASSPAGRGLDTDTQYF.

This clone has only one observation. The V call is TRBV11-2, the J call TRBJ2-1; 9 bases line up with TRBD2. The V and J ends lost 5 bases and 7 bases, in that order; junction bases with no gene match: 12. The CDR3 length is 16 residues. CDR1 and CDR2 (germline): SGHAT, FQNNGV. This chain's CDR3 is CASSRISGRRLNEQFF. The CDR3 DNA reads TGTGCCAGCAGCCGCATTAGCGGGAGAAGGTTAAATGAGCAGTTCTTC. Full variable domain (remainder filled in from reference TRBV11-2 and TRBJ2-1): EAGVAQSPRYKIIEKRQSVAFWCNPISGHATLYWYQQILGQGPKLLIQFQNNGVVDDSQLPKDRFSAERLKGVDSTLKIQPAKLEDSAVYLCASSRISGRRLNEQFFGPGTRLTVL.

This sequence joins TRBV28 and TRBJ1-5; a possible D gene is TRBD1 (6 bases). From germline, CDR1 is MDHEN and CDR2 SYDVKM. The CDR3 totals 15 residues. V lost 8 bases to trimming and J lost 9 bases, with 23 bases between them. CDR3 sequence reads: CASQRIEGGLGPQHF. In DNA form, the CDR3 reads TGTGCCAGCCAGCGTATAGAGGGGGGGCTCGGGCCCCAGCATTTT. The whole variable domain, remainder taken from reference TRBV28 and TRBJ1-5, is DVKVTQSSRYLVKRTGEKVFLECVQDMDHENMFWYRQDPGLGLRLIYFSYDVKMKEKGDIPEGYSVSREKKERFSLILESASTNQTSMYLCASQRIEGGLGPQHFGDGTRLSIL.

This clone was counted between two and nine times. V and J are TRBV6-6 and TRBJ2-7, with 10 bases identical to TRBD2. Germline CDR1 and CDR2: MNHNY and SVGAGI (reference sequence). This CDR3 region has 14 residues. J was trimmed by 0 bases and V by 4 bases; bases with no gene match: 0. The CDR3 loop is CASSSSGSSYEQYF. The CDR3, as DNA: TGTGCCAGCAGTTCTAGCGGGAGCTCCTACGAGCAGTACTTC.

Comments on this clone: The same CDR3 is also encoded by other DNA sequences in this sample. The chain joins TRBV19 to TRBJ2-5; TRBD2 matches 12 bases. The CDR3 is 14 residues long. From germline, CDR1 is LNHDA and CDR2 SQIVND (reference sequence). V was clipped by 4 bases and J by 4 bases; unmatched bases: 1. The CDR3 loop is CASSTLAGGETQYF. The CDR3 region has the DNA TGTGCCAGTAGTACACTAGCGGGAGGAGAGACCCAGTACTTC.

V usage is TRBV19 and J usage is TRBJ2-5; the D gene is possibly TRBD1 (6 bases). The length of the CDR3 is 15 residues. Germline V gene data show CDR1 as LNHDA and CDR2 as SQIVND (reference sequence). V was cut by 5 bases and J by 4 bases, with 17 bases left in between. DNA of the CDR3: TGTGCCAGTAGTTTGGACAGTGGTTCCGGAGAGACCCAGTACTTC. Amino acid sequence: CASSLDSGSGETQYF.

This rearrangement joins TRBV5-4 to TRBJ2-7, with D unclear. The CDR3 is 12 residues long. The V and J ends lost 5 bases and 4 bases respectively, with 10 bases between them. CDR1 SGHNT and CDR2 YYREEE come from the germline V gene (reference sequence). The DNA of the CDR3 is TGTGCCAGCAGTAATGGAGCATACGAGCAGTACTTC. This sequence encodes CASSNGAYEQYF.

The chain has TRBV18 and TRBJ2-5; 12 bases are a match to TRBD2. The length of the CDR3 is 17 residues. Trimming cost V 3 bases and J 4 bases; bases outside gene matches: 9. Germline CDR1 is KGHSH and CDR2 is LQKENI. CDR3 sequence (DNA): TGTGCCAGCTCACCGCTTCGACTAGCGGGAGTAGGAGAGACCCAGTACTTC. It codes for CASSPLRLAGVGETQYF.

This chain links TRBV19 with TRBJ1-5; TRBD1 agrees at 11 bases. V gave up 3 bases and J gave up 0 bases; unmatched junction bases: 4. The germline CDR1 and CDR2 sequences are LNHDA and SQIVND (reference sequence). This CDR3 comprises 17 residues. CDR3 region: CASSIGQGAPSNQPQHF. The CDR3 DNA reads as TGTGCCAGTAGTATCGGACAGGGGGCCCCTAGCAATCAGCCCCAGCATTTT.

With respect to this clone: The same CDR3 also results from other DNA sequences found in this sample. The chain links TRBV7-9 to TRBJ2-7; D gene uncertain. Trimming took 1 base from V and 6 from J, leaving 7 bases between them. Per germline, CDR1 SEHNR and CDR2 FQNEAQ (reference sequence). The CDR3 runs 12 residues. The DNA for the CDR3 is TGTGCCAGCAGCTTAGAGGTGGGCGAGCAGTACTTC. Amino acids: CASSLEVGEQYF.